This T cell receptor (beta chain) was sequenced in a study of T cells expressing NK-cell markers. Study-level results: A handful of donors likewise had their CD3+CD56-NKG2C+ fraction led by these clonotypes.

In the case of this clonotype: As yet, its antigen is unknown.

The CDR3 runs 16 residues. Per germline, CDR1 MDHEN and CDR2 SYDVKM. 5'RACE template switching with UMIs produced the TCR beta cDNA. Reanalyzing the 5' RACE reads, TCRdb keeps one entry per CDR3 protein, without DNA. This sample's table has some 300,000 distinct CDR3 sequences. This chain joins TRBV28 and TRBJ2-1; TCRdb gives TRBD2 as the D gene, but with no DNA this cannot be confirmed. This TCR was recovered from a man younger than 30 in good health. The specimen sequenced was blood T cells: a sorted CD56 or NKG2C T cell subset, CD4+ or CD8+ T cells, or bulk PBMC T cells (not recorded which). The CDR3 region is CASSPPLAGAYNEQFF.